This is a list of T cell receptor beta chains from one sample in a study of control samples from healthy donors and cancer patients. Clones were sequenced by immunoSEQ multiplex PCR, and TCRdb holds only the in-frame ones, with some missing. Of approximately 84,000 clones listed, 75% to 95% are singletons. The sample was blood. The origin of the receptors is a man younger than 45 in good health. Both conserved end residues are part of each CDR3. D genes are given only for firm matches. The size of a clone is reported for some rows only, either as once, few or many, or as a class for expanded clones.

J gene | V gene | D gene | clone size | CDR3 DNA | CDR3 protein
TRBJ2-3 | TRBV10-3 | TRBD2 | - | TGTGCCATCAGTGAGACTAGCGGGGGGGCAGGGGATACGCAGTATTTT | CAISETSGGAGDTQYF
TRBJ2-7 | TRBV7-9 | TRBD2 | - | TGTGCCAGCAGCCAAGGCCCCCTAGCGGGGGATTTGAACGAGCAGTACTTC | CASSQGPLAGDLNEQYF
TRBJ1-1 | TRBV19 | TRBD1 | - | TGTGCCAGTAGTAAATGGACAGGGGGGGCCGAAGCTTTCTTT | CASSKWTGGAEAFF
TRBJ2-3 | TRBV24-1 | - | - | TGTGCCACCAGTGTCCTTGACCTAGCTACGCAGTATTTT | CATSVLDLATQYF
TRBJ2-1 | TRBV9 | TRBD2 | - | TGTGCCAGCAGCGCCCTAGCGGGAGGTTCGAATGAGCAGTTCTTC | CASSALAGGSNEQFF
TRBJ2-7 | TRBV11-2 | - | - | TGTGCCAGCAGCTTAGGAGGGGGGGCTGGCTACGAGCAGTACTTC | CASSLGGGAGYEQYF
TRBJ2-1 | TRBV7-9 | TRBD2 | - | TGTGCCAGCAGCTTAAGTAGCGGGGGAACCTCCTACAATGAGCAGTTCTTC | CASSLSSGGTSYNEQFF
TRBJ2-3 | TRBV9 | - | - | TGTGCCAGCAGCGGGTATGGTCCCGTTGGGGCGCAGTATTTT | CASSGYGPVGAQYF
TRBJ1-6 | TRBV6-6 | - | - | TGTGCCAGCAGCCTCGGGAAGGATTCACCCCTCCACTTT | CASSLGKDSPLHF
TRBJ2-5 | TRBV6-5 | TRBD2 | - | TGTGCCAGCAGTTACGAGCGGGGGGGCTGGGCGACCCAGTACTTC | CASSYERGGWATQYF
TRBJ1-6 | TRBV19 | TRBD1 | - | TGTGCCAGTAGTCCAGGGGGGAGCTCCTATAATTCACCCCTCCACTTT | CASSPGGSSYNSPLHF
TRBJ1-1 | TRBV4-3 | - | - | TGCGCCAGCAGCCAAGTGTTGGACAGAGGATTCACTGAAGCTTTCTTT | CASSQVLDRGFTEAFF
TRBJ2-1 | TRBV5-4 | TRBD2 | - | TGTGCCAGCAGCCGCCGGGGGGGCCGCGGCAATGAGCAGTTCTTC | CASSRRGGRGNEQFF
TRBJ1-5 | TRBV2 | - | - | TGTGCCAGCAGTGAAGGAGAACTGCTGGCCCAGCATTTT | CASSEGELLAQHF
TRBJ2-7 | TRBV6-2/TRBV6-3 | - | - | TGTGCCAGCAGTTACGAGCCAGGGGGGACCTACGAGCAGTACTTC | CASSYEPGGTYEQYF
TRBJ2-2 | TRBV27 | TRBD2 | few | TGTGCCAGCAGACGAACGGGGGGGCGCGGCACCGGGGAGCTGTTTTTT | CASRRTGGRGTGELFF
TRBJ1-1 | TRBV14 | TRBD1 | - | TGTGCCAGCAGCCAAGGGACAGGGAAGGGGAACACTGAAGCTTTCTTT | CASSQGTGKGNTEAFF
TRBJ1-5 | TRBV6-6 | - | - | TGTGCCAGCAGTTACGTGGCCATATCGGATCAGCCCCAGCATTTT | CASSYVAISDQPQHF
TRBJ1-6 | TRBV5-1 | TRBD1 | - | TGCGCCAGCGGACAGGGATGGGGCTTCAATTCACCCCTCCACTTT | CASGQGWGFNSPLHF
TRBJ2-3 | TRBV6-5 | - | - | TGTGCCAGCAGTCCCCCCCGGGGGCAGAGAGATACGCAGTATTTT | CASSPPRGQRDTQYF
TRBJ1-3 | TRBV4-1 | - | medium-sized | TGCGCCAGCAGCCAAGACCACTCTGGAAACACCATATATTTT | CASSQDHSGNTIYF
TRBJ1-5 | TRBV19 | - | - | TGTGCCAGTAGTCGCAGGGCCCGTAGGGATGATCAGCCCCAGCATTTT | CASSRRARRDDQPQHF
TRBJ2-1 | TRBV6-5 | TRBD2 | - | TGTGCCAGCAGTTACGTTACTAGCGGTAGAGGAAATGAGCAGTTCTTC | CASSYVTSGRGNEQFF
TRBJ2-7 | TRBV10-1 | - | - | TGCGCCAGCAGTGACTCCGGGAGCGGATACGAGCAGTACTTC | CASSDSGSGYEQYF
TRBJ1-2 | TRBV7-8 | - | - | TGTGCCAGCAGCTTAGGGCAGGGGACTAACTATGGCTACACCTTC | CASSLGQGTNYGYTF
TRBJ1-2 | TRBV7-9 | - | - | TGTGCCAGCAACGGAGGTTACGGTGGCTACACCTTC | CASNGGYGGYTF
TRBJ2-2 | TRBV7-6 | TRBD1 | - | TGTGCCAGCAGCTTAAGACCGGGACAGGGGAACACCGGGGAGCTGTTTTTT | CASSLRPGQGNTGELFF
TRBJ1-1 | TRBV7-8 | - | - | TGTGCCAGCAGCTTAGTGGGGTTAGGGAGGGACACTGAAGCTTTCTTT | CASSLVGLGRDTEAFF
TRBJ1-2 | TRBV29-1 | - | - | TGCAGCGTCAGGACAGACTATGACGGCTACACCTTC | CSVRTDYDGYTF
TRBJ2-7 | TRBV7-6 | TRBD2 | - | TGTGCCAGCAGCTTAGGGAGTAGCGGGAGCTCCTACGAGCAGTACTTC | CASSLGSSGSSYEQYF
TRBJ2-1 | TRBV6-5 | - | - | TGTGCCAGCAGTTACTCGGACGATGAGCAGTTCTTC | CASSYSDDEQFF
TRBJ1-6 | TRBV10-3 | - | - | TGTGCCATCAGTGAATGGGGTACCTCCTATAATTCACCCCTCCACTTT | CAISEWGTSYNSPLHF
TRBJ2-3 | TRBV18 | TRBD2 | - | TGTGCCAGCTCACCAGTGGCTAGCGGGAGCCCAGATACGCAGTATTTT | CASSPVASGSPDTQYF
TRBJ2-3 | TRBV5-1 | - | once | TGCGCCAGCAGCTTGGAGGGGCAGGGGGATACGCAGTATTTT | CASSLEGQGDTQYF
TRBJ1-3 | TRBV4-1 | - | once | TGCGCCAGCAGCAGGGACTCTGGAAACACCATATATTTT | CASSRDSGNTIYF
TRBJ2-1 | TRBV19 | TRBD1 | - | TGTGCCAGTAGTATAGATGCTCTTTGGACAGGGGGCCACAATGAGCAGTTCTTC | CASSIDALWTGGHNEQFF
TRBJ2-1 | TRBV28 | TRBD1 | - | TGTGCCATAGCCGGGACAGGGGGGAACAATGAGCAGTTCTTC | CAIAGTGGNNEQFF
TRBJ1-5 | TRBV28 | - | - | TGTGCCAGCAGTCGCTACCCGGGGAGGGAGCGCAATCAGCCCCAGCATTTT | CASSRYPGRERNQPQHF
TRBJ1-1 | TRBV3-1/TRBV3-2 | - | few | TGTGCCAGCAGCCAAGTGAGGATGGGGGGGATGAACACTGAAGCTTTCTTT | CASSQVRMGGMNTEAFF
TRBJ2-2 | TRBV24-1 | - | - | TGTGCCACCAGTGATCCCTCGGGGGCCGACGGGGAGCTGTTTTTT | CATSDPSGADGELFF
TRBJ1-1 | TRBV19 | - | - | TGTGCCAGTAGTCTCCTTGAAAGGGCTGAAGCTTTCTTT | CASSLLERAEAFF
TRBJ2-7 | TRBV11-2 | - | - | TGTGCCAGCAGCTCACTGTCAGGGGTCTGGGAGCAGTACTTC | CASSSLSGVWEQYF
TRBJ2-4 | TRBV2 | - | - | TGTGCCAGCAGTGAAGGGGGGAAGATAGCCAAAAACATTCAGTACTTC | CASSEGGKIAKNIQYF
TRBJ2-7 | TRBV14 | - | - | TGTGCCAGCAGCCAAGCTTGGGGCGGGGGCACCTCCTACGAGCAGTACTTC | CASSQAWGGGTSYEQYF